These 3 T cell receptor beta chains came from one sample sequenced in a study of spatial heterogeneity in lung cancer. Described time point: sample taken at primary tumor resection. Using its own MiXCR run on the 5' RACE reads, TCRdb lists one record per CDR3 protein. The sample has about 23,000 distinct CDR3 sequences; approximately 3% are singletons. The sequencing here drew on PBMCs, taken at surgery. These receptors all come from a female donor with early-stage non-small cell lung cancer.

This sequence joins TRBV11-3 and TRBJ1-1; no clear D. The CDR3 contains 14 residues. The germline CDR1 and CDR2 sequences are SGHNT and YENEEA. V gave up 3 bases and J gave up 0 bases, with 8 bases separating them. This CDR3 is CASSFSGVNTEAFF. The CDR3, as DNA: TGTGCCAGCAGCTTTAGTGGGGTGAACACTGAAGCTTTCTTT.

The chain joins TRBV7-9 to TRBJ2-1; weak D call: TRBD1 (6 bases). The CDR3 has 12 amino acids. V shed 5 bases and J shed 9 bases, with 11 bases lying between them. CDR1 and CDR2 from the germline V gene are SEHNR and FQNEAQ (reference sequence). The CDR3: CASSPRGGEQFF. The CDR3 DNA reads TGTGCCAGCAGCCCCAGGGGCGGTGAGCAGTTCTTC.

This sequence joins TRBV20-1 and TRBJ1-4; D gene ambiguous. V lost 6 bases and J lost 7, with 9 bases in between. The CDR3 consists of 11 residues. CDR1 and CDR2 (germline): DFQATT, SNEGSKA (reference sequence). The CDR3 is CSAPRGEKLFF. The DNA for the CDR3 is TGCAGTGCCCCCCGGGGTGAAAAACTGTTTTTT.